This T cell receptor (beta chain) is from a study of blood T cell repertoires in COVID-19. Each participant's cohort was designated according to participant-reported clinical history. Original processing methods: Estimation of nucleated cell counts relied on the amplification of reference gene primers. The assay was immunoSEQ multiplex PCR, and TCRdb's table has in-frame clones only and misses some. V, J and clone size are taken as reported in that table, and D and trimming were inferred from the DNA itself. The sample has 200,000 to 250,000 clones; over 75% are singletons. The germline CDR1 and CDR2 sequences are LNHDA and SQIVND (reference sequence). The CDR3 has 14 residues. The V gene lost 8 bases and the J gene lost 4 bases, with 17 bases spanning the gap.

The material sequenced was PBMCs or T cells enriched from blood (not recorded which). The sequence was collected from a woman in her forties with acute COVID-19. The gene calls are TRBV19 and TRBJ2-5; D might be TRBD2 (7 bases). CDR3: CASGVGGGGETQYF. The CDR3 nucleotides are TGTGCCAGTGGCGTAGGAGGGGGGGGAGAGACCCAGTACTTC.